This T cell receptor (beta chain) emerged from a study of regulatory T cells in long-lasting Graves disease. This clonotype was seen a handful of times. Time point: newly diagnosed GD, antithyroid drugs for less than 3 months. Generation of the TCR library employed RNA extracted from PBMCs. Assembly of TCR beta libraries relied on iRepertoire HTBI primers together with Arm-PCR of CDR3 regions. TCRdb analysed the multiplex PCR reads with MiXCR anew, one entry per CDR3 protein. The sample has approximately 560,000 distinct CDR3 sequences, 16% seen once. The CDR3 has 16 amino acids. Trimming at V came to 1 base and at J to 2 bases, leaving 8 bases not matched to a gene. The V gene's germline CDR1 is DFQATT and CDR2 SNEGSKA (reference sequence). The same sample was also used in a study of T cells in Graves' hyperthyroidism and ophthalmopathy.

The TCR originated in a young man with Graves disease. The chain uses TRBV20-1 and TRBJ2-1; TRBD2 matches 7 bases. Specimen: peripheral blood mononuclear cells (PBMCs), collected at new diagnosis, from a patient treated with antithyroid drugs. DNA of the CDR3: TGCAGTGCTAGAGGGGCCACTAGCGAGACCTACAATGAGCAGTTCTTC. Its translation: CSARGATSETYNEQFF.